The clone carrying this TCR beta chain has only a few counts. The antigen is unknown. Making the bulk TCR libraries relied on previously described methods and listed TCR primers. In TCRdb, the PCR reads were re-called with MiXCR into one record per CDR3 protein. The repertoire holds about 320,000 distinct CDR3 sequences, about a quarter seen once, with roughly 0.7% in the top ten. Germline lookup yields CDR1 MNHNS and CDR2 SASEGT. V lost 6 bases and J 7 bases, leaving 16 bases between the germline ends. CDR3 length: 13 residues. These data belong to a study of molecular identifiers for immune sequencing clone quantification. Whole-study results and caveats: Sizes of highly expanded clones could be underestimated through identical TCRs sharing a barcode.

The chain uses TRBV6-1 and TRBJ2-7; D may be TRBD1 or TRBD2 (5 bases each). The sequencing input was naive CD8+ T cells from blood, with Jurkat cell RNA spiked in. Subset: FACS-sorted CD8+CD4-CCR7+CD45RA+ naive T cells. The TCR was taken from a human donor in good health. Some libraries in this study had Jurkat cell RNA spiked in. This chain's CDR3 is CASSQTGPREQYF. DNA for the CDR3: TGTGCCAGCAGCCAAACGGGGCCAAGAGAGCAGTACTTC.